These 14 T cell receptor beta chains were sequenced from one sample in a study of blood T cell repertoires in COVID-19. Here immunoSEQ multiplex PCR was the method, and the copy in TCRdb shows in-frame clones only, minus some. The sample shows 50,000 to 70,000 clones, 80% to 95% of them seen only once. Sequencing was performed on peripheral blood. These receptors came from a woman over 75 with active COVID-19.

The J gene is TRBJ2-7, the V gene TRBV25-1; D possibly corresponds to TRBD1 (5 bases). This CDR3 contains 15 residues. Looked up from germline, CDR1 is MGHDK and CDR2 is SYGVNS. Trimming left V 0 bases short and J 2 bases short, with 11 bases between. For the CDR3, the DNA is TGTGCCAGCAGTGAATATTCTGGCAGGGCCTACGAGCAGTACTTC. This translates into CASSEYSGRAYEQYF.

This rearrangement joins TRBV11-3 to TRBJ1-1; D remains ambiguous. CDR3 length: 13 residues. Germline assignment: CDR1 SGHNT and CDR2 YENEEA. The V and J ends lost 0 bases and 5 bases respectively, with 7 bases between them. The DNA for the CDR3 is TGTGCCAGCAGCTTAGACCCGGGGACTGAAGCTTTCTTT. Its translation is CASSLDPGTEAFF.

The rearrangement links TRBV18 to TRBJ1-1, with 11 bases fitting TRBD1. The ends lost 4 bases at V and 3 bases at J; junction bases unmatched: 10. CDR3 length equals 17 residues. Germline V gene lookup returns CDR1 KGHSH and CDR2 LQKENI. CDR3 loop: CASSQNPPDRGHTEAFF. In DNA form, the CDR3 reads TGTGCCAGCTCACAGAATCCCCCGGACAGGGGGCACACTGAAGCTTTCTTT.

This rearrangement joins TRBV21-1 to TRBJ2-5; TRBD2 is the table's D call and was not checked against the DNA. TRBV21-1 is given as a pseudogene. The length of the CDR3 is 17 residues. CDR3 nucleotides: TGTGCCAGCAGCCAAAAAATCCGAGGCGGGAGGGAAGAGACCCAGTACTTC. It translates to CASSQKIRGGREETQYF.

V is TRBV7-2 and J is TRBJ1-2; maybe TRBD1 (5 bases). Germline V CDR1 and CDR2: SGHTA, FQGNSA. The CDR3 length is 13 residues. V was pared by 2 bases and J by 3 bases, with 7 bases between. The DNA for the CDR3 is TGTGCCAGCAGCTTACAGGGATACTATGGCTACACCTTC. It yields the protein CASSLQGYYGYTF. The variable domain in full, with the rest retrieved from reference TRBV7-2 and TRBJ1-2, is GAGVSQSPSNKVTEKGKDVELRCDPISGHTALYWYRQSLGQGLEFLIYFQGNSAPDKSGLPSDRFSAERTGGSVSTLTIQRTQQEDSAVYLCASSLQGYYGYTFGSGTRLTVV.

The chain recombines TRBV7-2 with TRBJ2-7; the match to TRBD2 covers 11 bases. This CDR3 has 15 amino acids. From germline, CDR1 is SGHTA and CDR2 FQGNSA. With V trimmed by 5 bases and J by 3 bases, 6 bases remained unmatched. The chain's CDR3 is CASSIYSGRGYEQYF. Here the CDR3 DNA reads TGTGCCAGCAGCATATATAGCGGGAGGGGCTACGAGCAGTACTTC.

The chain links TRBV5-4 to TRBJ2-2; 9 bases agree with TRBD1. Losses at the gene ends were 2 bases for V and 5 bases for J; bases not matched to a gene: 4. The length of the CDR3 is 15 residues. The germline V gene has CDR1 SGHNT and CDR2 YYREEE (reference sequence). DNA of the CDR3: TGTGCCAGCAGCTTCCGGGACAGGGAGACCGGGGAGCTGTTTTTT. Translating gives CASSFRDRETGELFF.

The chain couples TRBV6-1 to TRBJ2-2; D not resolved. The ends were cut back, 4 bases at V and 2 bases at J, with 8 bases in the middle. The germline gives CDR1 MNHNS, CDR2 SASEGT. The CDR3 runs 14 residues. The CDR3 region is CASSGGVNTGELFF. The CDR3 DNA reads TGTGCCAGCAGTGGCGGAGTAAACACCGGGGAGCTGTTTTTT.

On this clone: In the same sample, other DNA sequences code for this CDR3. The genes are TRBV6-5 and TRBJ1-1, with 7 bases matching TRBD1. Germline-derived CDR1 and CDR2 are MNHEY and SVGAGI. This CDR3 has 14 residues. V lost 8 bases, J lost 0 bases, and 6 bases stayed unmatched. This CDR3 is CASRTTGLNTEAFF. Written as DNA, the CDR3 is TGTGCCAGCCGCACGACAGGGTTGAACACTGAAGCTTTCTTT.

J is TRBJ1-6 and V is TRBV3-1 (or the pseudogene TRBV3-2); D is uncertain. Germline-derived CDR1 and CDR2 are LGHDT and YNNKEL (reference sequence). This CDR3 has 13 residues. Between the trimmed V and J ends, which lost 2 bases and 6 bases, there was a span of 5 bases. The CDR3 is CASSQTGNSPLHF. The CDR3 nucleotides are TGTGCCAGCAGCCAAACGGGTAATTCACCCCTCCACTTT.

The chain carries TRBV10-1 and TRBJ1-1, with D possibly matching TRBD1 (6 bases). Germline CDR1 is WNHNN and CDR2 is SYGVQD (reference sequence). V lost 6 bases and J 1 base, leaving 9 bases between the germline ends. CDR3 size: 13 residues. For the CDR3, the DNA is TGCGCCAGCAGGGAGACAGGGAACACTGAAGCTTTCTTT. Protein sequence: CASRETGNTEAFF.

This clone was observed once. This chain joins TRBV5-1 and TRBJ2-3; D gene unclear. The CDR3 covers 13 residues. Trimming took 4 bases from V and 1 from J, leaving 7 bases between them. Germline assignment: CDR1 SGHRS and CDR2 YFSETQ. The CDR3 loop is CASSPLGTDTQYF. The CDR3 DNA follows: TGCGCCAGCAGCCCCCTCGGCACAGATACGCAGTATTTT.

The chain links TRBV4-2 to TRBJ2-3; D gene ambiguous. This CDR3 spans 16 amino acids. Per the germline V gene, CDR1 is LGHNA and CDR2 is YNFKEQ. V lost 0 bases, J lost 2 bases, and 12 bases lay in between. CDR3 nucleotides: TGTGCCAGCAGCCAAGAGAAGACACGAACCACAGATACGCAGTATTTT. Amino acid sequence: CASSQEKTRTTDTQYF.

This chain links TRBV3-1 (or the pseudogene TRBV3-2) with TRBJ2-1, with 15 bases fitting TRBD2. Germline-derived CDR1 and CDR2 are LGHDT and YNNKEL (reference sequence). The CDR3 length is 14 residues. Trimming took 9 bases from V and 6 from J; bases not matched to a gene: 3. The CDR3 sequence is CASGTSGRSNEQFF. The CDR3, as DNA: TGTGCCAGTGGGACTAGCGGGAGGAGCAATGAGCAGTTCTTC.